The present TCR beta chain was sequenced within a study of OX40 agonist ivuxolimab in advanced cancers. The assay was immunoSEQ multiplex PCR, and TCRdb's table has in-frame clones only and misses some. The sample records around 70,000 clones, roughly 84% being singletons. Germline V CDR1 and CDR2: SNHLY, FYNNEI. The CDR3 runs 14 residues. With 7 bases removed from V and 0 bases from J, the gap between germline ends came to 12 bases. This sample comprised CD4+ or CD8+ T cells sorted from blood, obtained in a trial of the OX40 agonist ivuxolimab. The receptor was isolated from an adult with an advanced solid tumor such as melanoma, head and neck, liver or kidney cancer. J is TRBJ1-1 and V is TRBV2, with a weak D call TRBD1 (5 bases). The CDR3: CASIRSRVNTEAFF. CDR3 bases: TGTGCCAGCATTCGGAGCAGGGTGAACACTGAAGCTTTCTTT.